The entry that follows covers one T cell receptor (beta chain) sequence. Its antigen is not identified. Via the markers CD45RO/CCR7/CD25/CD127/CD95/CD27, stem cell-like memory, regulatory, central memory and naive CD4+ cells were sorted. These data belong to a study of beta chain features in type 1 diabetes. Study-wide results and limits: For Type 1 diabetes patients, all four CD4+ subsets carried TCRB CDR3s that were moderately but significantly shorter.

Trimming at V came to 0 bases and at J to 10 bases, leaving 6 bases not matched to a gene. This CDR3 contains 14 residues. The germline V gene encodes CDR1 SGDLS and CDR2 YYNGEE. Expressed TCRB transcripts got sequenced, as all isolated RNA was reverse transcribed. Method: immunoSEQ multiplex PCR; TCRdb's copy keeps in-frame clones and lacks some. Among approximately 100,000 clones listed, about 26% were seen once. This chain joins TRBV9 and TRBJ2-1; 8 positions match TRBD2. The sample comprised central memory CD4+ T cells from blood. This clonotype originated in a woman between 18 and 29 years old with type 1 diabetes. CDR3 region: CASSVAPLAGEQFF. Here the CDR3 DNA reads TGTGCCAGCAGCGTAGCTCCCTTAGCGGGAGAGCAGTTCTTC.